One sample yielded the 29 T cell receptor beta chains listed below, sequenced in a study of CD8+CD57+ T cells in acquired aplastic anemia. All patients picked for sequencing had shown, by flow cytometry, an expansion of CD8+CD57+ cells. TCR beta VDJ and CDR3 profiling used genomic DNA as template. TCRdb called the reads again in MiXCR, with one record for every CDR3 protein. This table has some 170,000 distinct CDR3 sequences, roughly two thirds appearing once. The sample comprised sorted CD4+, CD8+, or CD8+CD57+ T cells (not recorded which) from PBMCs. Source of these receptors: a human donor with aplastic anemia.

Only a few counts were recorded for this clonotype. This chain joins TRBV5-1 and TRBJ1-1; unclear D gene. Germline assignment: CDR1 SGHRS and CDR2 YFSETQ. This CDR3 region has 14 residues. With 4 bases removed from V and 4 bases from J, the gap between germline ends came to 14 bases. The CDR3 nucleotides are TGCGCCAGCAGCCACGGTACACGGGGCACTGAAGCTTTCTTT. Translating it yields CASSHGTRGTEAFF.

The chain carries TRBV7-3 and TRBJ1-5; D unresolved. The CDR3 is 14 amino acids. V gave up 5 bases and J gave up 5 bases, with 13 bases separating them. Germline V gives CDR1 SGHTA, CDR2 FQGTGA. The CDR3 coding sequence is TGTGCCAGCAGCCCAGACGACGGAGATCAGCCCCAGCATTTT. Residues: CASSPDDGDQPQHF.

The rearrangement uses TRBV24-1 and TRBJ1-5; D unresolved. This CDR3 spans 14 amino acids. Germline loops: CDR1 KGHDR, CDR2 SFDVKD. Trimming left V 4 bases short and J 0 bases short, with 6 bases between. CDR3 DNA: TGTGCCACCAGTGAGCTGGGTAGCAATCAGCCCCAGCATTTT. This codes for CATSELGSNQPQHF.

The CDR3 DNA follows: TGCAGTTTATGCCAGGGAGGGGATGAGCAGTTCTTC. Translating gives CSLCQGGDEQFF. This chain links TRBV20-1 with TRBJ2-1; 7 positions match TRBD2. The CDR3 has 12 amino acids. Trimming took 8 bases from V and 8 from J; bases not matched to a gene: 9. Looked up from germline, CDR1 is DFQATT and CDR2 is SNEGSKA (reference sequence).

For this clonotype: The conserved phenylalanine or tryptophan normally closing the CDR3 is absent here, so this likely arose from a read error. The CDR3 sequence is CASSLAGGRMLFS. CDR3 DNA: TGTGCCAGCAGTCTGGCGGGGGGGCGTATGCTGTTTTCT. This rearrangement joins TRBV7-8 to TRBJ2-2; 9 nucleotides match TRBD2. Germline-derived CDR1 and CDR2 are SGHVS and FQNEAQ. The V gene end was trimmed by 6 bases and the J gene end by 13 bases; junction bases not matched to a gene: 9. The CDR3 runs 13 residues.

This chain joins TRBV10-3 and TRBJ2-2; D is unresolved. Germline-derived CDR1 and CDR2 are ENHRY and SYGVKD. The CDR3 contains 12 residues. Trimming left V 11 bases short and J 5 bases short, with 12 bases between. The CDR3 DNA sequence: TGTGCCGCCCGGCCTGTAACCGGGGAGCTGTTTTTT. Translating gives CAARPVTGELFF.

This clonotype was counted a few times. The chain combines TRBV7-2 with TRBJ2-3; D ambiguous. The germline CDR1 and CDR2 sequences are SGHTA and FQGNSA. V was cut by 3 bases and J by 7 bases, with 8 bases left in between. This CDR3 spans 12 amino acids. The CDR3 loop is CASSFLVNTQYF. For the CDR3, the DNA is TGTGCCAGCAGCTTCCTCGTGAATACGCAGTATTTT.

This clonotype has only a few counts. The chain carries TRBV24-1 and TRBJ2-5, with 7 bases lining up with TRBD1. CDR1 is KGHDR, CDR2 SFDVKD, per germline. Trimming cost V 0 bases and J 2 bases; bases outside gene matches: 2. This CDR3 contains 15 residues. The CDR3 nucleotides read TGTGCCACCAGTGATTTGCAACAGGGGCAAGAGACCCAGTACTTC. It translates to CATSDLQQGQETQYF.

The rearrangement uses TRBV20-1 and TRBJ2-3, with TRBD2 identical over 8 bases. The J segment lost 2 bases and the V segment lost 0 bases, leaving 1 base of the junction unmatched. CDR1 DFQATT and CDR2 SNEGSKA come from the germline V gene (reference sequence). This CDR3 spans 14 amino acids. CDR3 in amino acids: CSAREAGVTDTQYF. CDR3 sequence (DNA): TGCAGTGCTAGAGAAGCGGGAGTCACAGATACGCAGTATTTT.

This chain joins TRBV10-3 and TRBJ2-1; no clear D gene. The CDR3 spans 15 residues. Trimming cost V 3 bases and J 0 bases, with 9 bases left between them. In germline, CDR1 is ENHRY, CDR2 SYGVKD. CDR3 residues: CAISDFSSSYNEQFF. In nucleotides, the CDR3 is TGTGCCATCAGTGACTTCTCGAGCTCCTACAATGAGCAGTTCTTC.

This clonotype was counted a single time. The chain recombines TRBV25-1 with TRBJ2-1; 7 positions agree with TRBD2. The CDR3 contains 14 residues. Germline values: CDR1 MGHDK, CDR2 SYGVNS. The V segment lost 5 bases and the J segment 2 bases; nucleotides outside the gene matches: 3. CDR3 sequence reads: CASSSSGPYNEQFF. The CDR3 DNA reads TGTGCCAGCAGTTCTAGCGGACCCTACAATGAGCAGTTCTTC.

The chain recombines TRBV10-3 with TRBJ2-1; TRBD2 agrees at 8 bases. CDR1 is ENHRY, CDR2 SYGVKD, per germline. There are 17 residues in the CDR3. The V and J ends lost 3 bases and 5 bases, in that order; junction bases with no gene match: 12. The CDR3 DNA sequence: TGTGCCATCAGTGACCCAACGGGCGGGGGGTGGAACAATGAGCAGTTCTTC. It translates to CAISDPTGGGWNNEQFF.

The table lists this clonotype with a few counts. The chain carries TRBV7-9 and TRBJ1-1; D perhaps matches TRBD1 (6 bases). There are 14 residues in the CDR3. V lost 5 bases, J lost 5 bases, and 15 bases lay in between. Germline CDR1 and CDR2: SEHNR and FQNEAQ (reference sequence). The CDR3 sequence: CASSPRQQGTEAFF. The CDR3 region has the DNA TGTGCCAGCAGCCCTCGACAACAGGGAACTGAAGCTTTCTTT.

This chain uses TRBV12-3 or TRBV12-4 with TRBJ1-1; D not certain. This CDR3 region has 13 residues. Trimming shortened V by 1 base and J by 10 bases, and 13 bases separated the two germline ends. CDR3 sequence reads: CASSLGPLVRAFF. CDR3 in DNA: TGTGCCAGCAGTTTAGGTCCGCTTGTGAGAGCTTTCTTT.

As concerns this clonotype: A junction boundary mismatches the germline segment, possibly from a read error. The rearrangement links TRBV5-1 to TRBJ1-6; D is uncertain. The CDR3 is 15 residues long. The germline V gene encodes CDR1 SGHRS and CDR2 YFSETQ. The CDR3 nucleotides are TGTGCCAGCAGCTCTCGGTCCGGGGAGGTGTCACCCCTCCACTTT. This gives the protein CASSSRSGEVSPLHF.

The V and J genes are TRBV28 and TRBJ1-5, with D unresolved. Germline V gene data show CDR1 as MDHEN and CDR2 as SYDVKM. This CDR3 is 14 amino acids long. V gave up 2 bases and J gave up 5 bases, with 10 bases separating them. Here the CDR3 reads CASSLLPGDQPQHF. As DNA, the CDR3 is TGTGCCAGCAGTTTACTGCCCGGGGATCAGCCCCAGCATTTT.

The chain uses TRBV7-2 and TRBJ2-1; 7 nucleotides match TRBD2. Looked up from germline, CDR1 is SGHTA and CDR2 is FQGNSA. The CDR3 extends over 15 amino acids. V gave up 8 bases and J gave up 3 bases; unmatched junction bases: 10. The chain's CDR3 is CASLLTGGFYNEQFF. CDR3 bases: TGTGCCAGCCTCCTCACGGGAGGTTTCTACAATGAGCAGTTCTTC.

The chain combines TRBV7-2 with TRBJ1-6; TRBD1 agrees at 7 bases. J lost 4 bases, V lost 11 bases, and 20 bases had no gene match. Germline V CDR1 and CDR2: SGHTA, FQGNSA. The CDR3 extends over 18 amino acids. In nucleotides, the CDR3 is TGTGCCTTTCCCCCCAGGGGGGACAGAGCTCTTTATAATTCACCCCTCCACTTT. Protein: CAFPPRGDRALYNSPLHF.

The genes are TRBV10-3 and TRBJ2-2; TRBD2 matches 9 bases. Looked up from germline, CDR1 is ENHRY and CDR2 is SYGVKD. J gave up 4 bases and V 3 bases, and 6 bases lay outside the gene matches. This CDR3 spans 16 amino acids. CDR3 DNA sequence: TGTGCCATCAGTGACAGCCTAGCGGGGTCCACCGGGGAGCTGTTTTTT. Amino acid sequence: CAISDSLAGSTGELFF.

The rearrangement links TRBV12-3 or TRBV12-4 to TRBJ1-3; D not resolved. The CDR3 covers 13 residues. Trimming took off 5 bases at V and 5 bases at J, with 10 bases between the two ends. CDR3: CASSPSPRNTIYF. CDR3 sequence (DNA): TGTGCCAGCAGTCCTAGCCCGCGAAACACCATATATTTT.

V is TRBV10-3 and J is TRBJ2-7, with TRBD1 identical over 8 bases. CDR3 length: 14 residues. With 7 bases clipped from V and 3 bases from J, the junction kept 8 bases outside the gene matches. Germline CDR1 is ENHRY and CDR2 is SYGVKD. CDR3 DNA sequence: TGTGCCATCACCAAGGACAGGGAAGTCTACGAGCAGTACTTC. Its protein product is CAITKDREVYEQYF.

The rearrangement joins TRBV2 to TRBJ2-1, with 12 bases aligning to TRBD2. The CDR3 has 16 residues. Germline V gives CDR1 SNHLY, CDR2 FYNNEI. The trim removed 5 bases at V and 9 bases at J, leaving 11 bases unmatched. The CDR3 spells CASSLYASGGVGEQFF. The CDR3 DNA reads TGTGCCAGCAGTTTATACGCTAGCGGGGGGGTTGGTGAGCAGTTCTTC.

The chain recombines TRBV20-1 with TRBJ2-7; the match to TRBD2 covers 11 bases. This CDR3 is built from 16 residues. The V gene's germline CDR1 is DFQATT and CDR2 SNEGSKA (reference sequence). V shed 1 base, J shed 5 bases, and the junction held 10 bases outside the gene matches. The CDR3 region is CSARASPGLADHEQYF. The CDR3, as DNA: TGCAGTGCTAGAGCCTCCCCGGGACTAGCGGACCACGAGCAGTACTTC.

The chain links TRBV19 to TRBJ2-5; D might be TRBD1 or TRBD2, each matching 6 bases. Trimming shortened V by 3 bases and J by 2 bases, and 16 bases separated the two germline ends. Germline loops: CDR1 LNHDA, CDR2 SQIVND (reference sequence). This CDR3 is 16 amino acids long. The CDR3 DNA follows: TGTGCCAGTAGTATGGGTACCGGGGGCCGACAAGAGACCCAGTACTTC. Translated: CASSMGTGGRQETQYF.

This clonotype was seen only a few times. The gene calls are TRBV2 and TRBJ1-2; TRBD1 aligns across 7 bases. V lost 1 base, J lost 2 bases, and 1 base stayed unmatched. CDR1 and CDR2 from the germline V gene are SNHLY and FYNNEI. This CDR3 has 14 amino acids. The CDR3 reads CASSEETGNYGYTF. The CDR3, as DNA: TGTGCCAGCAGTGAAGAGACAGGGAACTATGGCTACACCTTC.

The V and J genes are TRBV7-2 and TRBJ2-5; 10 bases agree with TRBD1. CDR1 and CDR2 (germline): SGHTA, FQGNSA. The junction had 14 bases not matched to a gene; V was cut back by 2 bases and J by 5 bases. CDR3 length equals 18 residues. The CDR3 DNA follows: TGTGCCAGCAGCTTACGTCCCCGGGACAGGGGCTTTACGGAGACCCAGTACTTC. It yields the protein CASSLRPRDRGFTETQYF.

This clonotype was seen many times. The V call is TRBV6-1, the J call TRBJ2-2, with 7 bases that match TRBD1. V dropped 6 bases and J dropped 3; count of bases not matched to a gene: 4. CDR3 length equals 14 residues. From germline, CDR1 is MNHNS and CDR2 SASEGT. This CDR3 is CASRGQVDTGELFF. In DNA form, the CDR3 reads TGTGCCAGCAGAGGACAGGTGGACACCGGGGAGCTGTTTTTT.

The chain has TRBV6-2 or TRBV6-3 and TRBJ2-3; D might be TRBD2 (5 bases). With 5 bases removed from V and 12 bases from J, the gap between germline ends came to 15 bases. CDR1 and CDR2 (germline): MNHEY, SVGEGT. The CDR3 consists of 12 residues. The CDR3 DNA is TGTGCCAGCAGTCAGACCCTAGCATCACAGTATTTT. Translated: CASSQTLASQYF.

Comments on this clonotype: The junction does not match germline at one end; this may be a read error. This chain links TRBV10-1 with TRBJ1-2; D unclear. CDR3 length equals 13 residues. Germline V gene data show CDR1 as WNHNN and CDR2 as SYGVQD (reference sequence). In nucleotides, the CDR3 is TGTGCCAGCAGTGAGGGTTCTGGCTATGGCTACACCTTC. Translation: CASSEGSGYGYTF.